The T cell receptor beta chain under discussion was sequenced for a study of blood T cell repertoires in COVID-19. Looking at the study overall: The origin of the acute and convalescent COVID-19 samples was the United States, Italy and Spain. PBMCs, B-cell-depleted T cells, or T cells provided the cDNA or gDNA that made up the material.

As originally analysed: How many nucleated cells were present was estimated from reference gene primer amplification. Data came from immunoSEQ multiplex PCR; TCRdb stores just in-frame clones and leaves some out. For V, J and clone size, that table is used; D and trimming come from the DNA. The table has fewer than 250,000 clones, more than 70% seen once. This clone is a singleton in its sample. Trimming removed 6 bases from V and 2 bases from J; junction bases left unmatched: 5. CDR1 and CDR2 from the germline V gene are SNHLY and FYNNEI. The length of the CDR3 is 15 residues. The origin of this receptor is a man aged 50-59 years with active or convalescent COVID-19. The sequenced sample consisted of peripheral blood. The rearrangement joins TRBV2 to TRBJ1-5; 9 positions match TRBD1. The CDR3 sequence: CASRGTGGGNQPQHF. The CDR3 DNA reads as TGTGCCAGCAGGGGAACAGGGGGCGGCAATCAGCCCCAGCATTTT.